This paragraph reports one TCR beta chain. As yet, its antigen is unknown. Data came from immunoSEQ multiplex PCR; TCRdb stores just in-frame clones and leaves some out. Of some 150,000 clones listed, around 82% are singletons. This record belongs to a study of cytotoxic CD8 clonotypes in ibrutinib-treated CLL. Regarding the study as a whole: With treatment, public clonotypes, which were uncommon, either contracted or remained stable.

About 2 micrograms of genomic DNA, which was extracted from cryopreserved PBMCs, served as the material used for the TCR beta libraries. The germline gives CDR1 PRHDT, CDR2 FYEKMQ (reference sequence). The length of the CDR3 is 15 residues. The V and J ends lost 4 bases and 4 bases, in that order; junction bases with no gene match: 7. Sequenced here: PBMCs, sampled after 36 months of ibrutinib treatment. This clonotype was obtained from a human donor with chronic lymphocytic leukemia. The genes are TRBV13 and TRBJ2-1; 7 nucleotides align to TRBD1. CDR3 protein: CASSSGQIIYNEQFF. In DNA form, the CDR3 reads TGTGCCAGCAGCTCGGGACAGATCATTTACAATGAGCAGTTCTTC.